This is a list of T cell receptor beta chains from one sample in a study of blood T cell repertoires in COVID-19. Assay used: immunoSEQ multiplex PCR; TCRdb lists only in-frame clones, some missing. The repertoire has fewer than 350,000 clones, approximately 91% of them found once; the top ten carry about 2.5%. The source material was PBMCs or T cells enriched from blood (not recorded which). These receptors all come from a woman aged 40 to 50 with acute COVID-19. The CDR3 runs from the conserved cysteine through the conserved F or W. D genes are given only for firm matches. A clone size is listed for some rows: how often the clone was seen (once, few, many), or a class if it is expanded.

>TRBV5-5|-|TRBJ1-4|15|-
CASSNQGTQGEKLFF
TGTGCCAGCAGCAACCAGGGGACGCAGGGGGAAAAACTGTTTTTT
>TRBV29-1|TRBD1|TRBJ1-2|13|-
CSARGQGAAGYTF
TGCAGCGCCAGGGGACAGGGGGCGGCTGGCTACACCTTC
>TRBV7-2|-|TRBJ1-5|16|-
CASSLVGAGGNQPQHF
TGTGCCAGCAGCTTAGTAGGAGCGGGAGGCAATCAGCCCCAGCATTTT
>TRBV7-3|-|TRBJ2-2|13|-
CASSFVISGELFF
TGTGCCAGCAGTTTTGTAATATCTGGGGAGCTGTTTTTT
>TRBV7-2|-|TRBJ1-3|16|-
CASSQGQPISGNTIYF
TGTGCCAGCAGCCAGGGACAACCCATCTCTGGAAACACCATATATTTT
>TRBV9|TRBD2|TRBJ2-1|14|-
CASSPTGGSNEQFF
TGTGCCAGCAGCCCGACGGGGGGTAGTAATGAGCAGTTCTTC
>TRBV2|TRBD1|TRBJ1-6|15|-
CASMGTGTSNSPLHF
TGTGCCAGCATGGGGACAGGGACGAGTAATTCACCCCTCCACTTT
>TRBV9|TRBD1|TRBJ1-1|15|-
CASSPPGTENTEAFF
TGTGCCAGCAGCCCCCCCGGGACAGAGAACACTGAAGCTTTCTTT
>TRBV29-1|TRBD1|TRBJ2-2|14|-
CSVSGQGITGELFF
TGCAGCGTTTCGGGACAGGGGATCACCGGGGAGCTGTTTTTT
>TRBV4-3|-|TRBJ1-3|17|-
CASSQDRNSLSGNTIYF
TGCGCCAGCAGCCAAGATAGGAACAGCCTCTCTGGAAACACCATATATTTT
>TRBV6-6|-|TRBJ2-7|14|once
CASSYHRESYEQYF
TGTGCCAGCAGCTACCACAGGGAGTCCTACGAGCAGTACTTC
>TRBV2|TRBD1|TRBJ1-6|16|-
CASRAGQSSTNSPLHF
TGTGCCAGCAGGGCGGGACAGTCTAGCACTAATTCACCCCTCCACTTT
>TRBV7-9|TRBD1|TRBJ2-3|16|-
CASSLMPGQGTDTQYF
TGTGCCAGCAGCTTAATGCCCGGACAGGGCACAGATACGCAGTATTTT
>TRBV7-8|TRBD1|TRBJ1-6|18|-
CASSRWDRDGTYNSPLHF
TGTGCCAGCAGCCGATGGGACAGGGATGGGACCTATAATTCACCCCTCCACTTT
>TRBV5-1|TRBD1|TRBJ2-2|14|-
CASTFTGGGGELFF
TGCGCCAGCACCTTTACAGGGGGCGGCGGGGAGCTGTTTTTT
>TRBV3-1/TRBV3-2|TRBD1|TRBJ1-2|14|-
CASSQDWTGLGYTF
TGTGCCAGCAGCCAAGACTGGACAGGGTTAGGCTACACCTTC
>TRBV7-9|-|TRBJ2-3|17|-
CASSQNVLGGSRDTQYF
TGTGCCAGCAGCCAGAACGTTCTCGGAGGGAGTAGAGATACGCAGTATTTT
>TRBV30|TRBD1|TRBJ2-1|14|-
CAWTPGQKYNEQFF
TGTGCCTGGACCCCGGGACAGAAGTACAATGAGCAGTTCTTC
>TRBV19|-|TRBJ2-7|11|once
CASSFDRLQYF
TGTGCCAGTAGTTTCGACAGGTTGCAGTACTTC
>TRBV19|TRBD1|TRBJ1-2|14|once
CASIDREPNYGYTF
TGTGCCAGTATTGACAGGGAGCCAAACTATGGCTACACCTTC
>TRBV19|-|TRBJ2-1|17|-
CASSIGLLSEWKNEQFF
TGTGCCAGTAGTATAGGTCTCTTGTCGGAGTGGAAAAATGAGCAGTTCTTC
>TRBV2|-|TRBJ2-7|13|-
CASSDLAPYEQYF
TGTGCCAGCAGTGATCTAGCGCCGTACGAGCAGTACTTC
>TRBV27|-|TRBJ1-6|13|-
CASSLYGNSPLHF
TGTGCCAGCAGTTTATACGGTAATTCACCCCTCCACTTT
>TRBV2|TRBD1|TRBJ1-5|17|few
CASSGDRGRVGDQPQHF
TGTGCCAGCAGTGGGGACAGGGGGCGAGTTGGGGATCAGCCCCAGCATTTT
>TRBV9|TRBD2|TRBJ2-5|15|-
CASSAQGLAGETQYF
TGTGCCAGCAGCGCCCAGGGACTAGCGGGGGAGACCCAGTACTTC
>TRBV5-4|TRBD2|TRBJ2-3|16|-
CASSLASGAQPNTQYF
TGTGCCAGCAGCTTGGCCAGCGGGGCGCAGCCTAATACGCAGTATTTT
>TRBV7-9|-|TRBJ1-1|15|-
CASSLDLRKTTEAFF
TGTGCCAGCAGCTTGGACTTACGGAAAACAACTGAAGCTTTCTTT
>TRBV9|-|TRBJ2-5|13|-
CASSVAPPETQYF
TGTGCCAGCAGCGTCGCGCCGCCGGAGACCCAGTACTTC
>TRBV29-1|-|TRBJ1-2|14|-
CSVESSGRGGGYTF
TGCAGCGTTGAATCGAGCGGCAGGGGCGGTGGCTACACCTTC
>TRBV27|-|TRBJ2-3|12|-
CASSSTRMTQYF
TGTGCCAGCAGTTCCACTAGAATGACGCAGTATTTT
>TRBV7-2|TRBD2|TRBJ2-2|16|-
CASSGRLAVNTGELFF
TGTGCCAGCAGCGGACGACTAGCGGTGAACACCGGGGAGCTGTTTTTT
>TRBV7-2|-|TRBJ2-2|14|-
CASSTSGDAGELFF
TGTGCCAGCAGCACTTCAGGGGATGCCGGGGAGCTGTTTTTT
>TRBV5-1|-|TRBJ1-1|16|-
CASSLDRGIAYTEAFF
TGCGCCAGCAGCTTGGATAGGGGGATAGCGTACACTGAAGCTTTCTTT
>TRBV15|-|TRBJ2-3|13|-
CATSRDPGDTQYF
TGTGCCACCAGCAGAGACCCGGGGGATACGCAGTATTTT
>TRBV4-1|-|TRBJ1-3|15|-
CASSLYGQVGHTIYF
TGCGCCAGCAGCCTTTATGGACAAGTCGGACACACCATATATTTT
>TRBV6-6|-|TRBJ1-2|15|-
CASSADTVTVYGYTF
TGTGCCAGCAGTGCCGACACCGTAACAGTATATGGCTACACCTTC
>TRBV7-9|-|TRBJ2-2|15|once
CARGEVSALAGELFF
TGTGCCAGGGGAGAGGTTTCTGCCCTCGCCGGGGAGCTGTTTTTT
>TRBV12-3/TRBV12-4|-|TRBJ1-2|13|-
CASSLVTNHGYTF
TGTGCCAGCAGTTTAGTCACAAATCATGGCTACACCTTC
>TRBV7-6|-|TRBJ2-7|16|-
CASSPQGGGGPYEQYF
TGTGCCAGCAGCCCACAAGGGGGAGGGGGTCCCTACGAGCAGTACTTC
>TRBV5-4|-|TRBJ2-1|15|-
CASSLDRGSYNEQFF
TGTGCCAGCAGCTTGGATCGGGGTTCCTACAATGAGCAGTTCTTC
>TRBV21-1|-|TRBJ2-7|17|-
CASSCTWTRGVPYEQYF
TGTGCCAGCAGCTGCACTTGGACTAGGGGGGTTCCCTACGAGCAGTACTTC
>TRBV7-6|TRBD2|TRBJ2-1|17|-
CASSSLLGGSTYNEQFF
TGTGCCAGCAGCTCCTTGTTAGGCGGGAGTACGTACAATGAGCAGTTCTTC
>TRBV18|TRBD1|TRBJ1-1|17|-
CASSPRNQGQGSTEAFF
TGTGCCAGCTCACCACGGAACCAGGGACAGGGGAGCACTGAAGCTTTCTTT
>TRBV3-1/TRBV3-2|TRBD1|TRBJ1-2|16|-
CASSQINRQGGIGYTF
TGTGCCAGCAGCCAAATAAACCGACAGGGGGGGATAGGCTACACCTTC
>TRBV7-2|TRBD1|TRBJ1-5|16|-
CASSSGTGLSTQPQHF
TGTGCCAGCAGCTCCGGGACAGGGTTATCGACACAGCCCCAGCATTTT
>TRBV24-1|TRBD1|TRBJ2-7|13|-
CATSEPDRGEQYF
TGTGCCACCAGTGAACCAGACAGGGGCGAGCAGTACTTC
>TRBV3-1/TRBV3-2|-|TRBJ2-7|17|-
CASSQDQGGDRSYEQYF
TGTGCCAGCAGCCAAGATCAGGGCGGGGACAGATCCTACGAGCAGTACTTC
>TRBV6-5|-|TRBJ2-5|14|-
CASSYGTLQETQYF
TGTGCCAGCAGTTACGGGACTCTACAAGAGACCCAGTACTTC
>TRBV10-2|-|TRBJ1-1|13|once
CASSRDTYTEAFF
TGCGCCAGCAGTCGGGACACTTACACTGAAGCTTTCTTT
>TRBV29-1|TRBD2|TRBJ2-7|13|-
CSVTVGLVFEQYF
TGCAGCGTCACCGTCGGACTAGTCTTCGAGCAGTACTTC
>TRBV10-3|TRBD1|TRBJ2-7|15|once
CAIRNSGQGAVEQYF
TGTGCCATCAGGAATTCGGGACAGGGGGCCGTGGAGCAGTACTTC
>TRBV10-3|-|TRBJ1-5|15|-
CAISDEGGPNQPQHF
TGTGCCATCAGTGATGAGGGGGGGCCAAATCAGCCCCAGCATTTT
>TRBV19|TRBD1|TRBJ1-2|18|-
CASSIVPGQGRGPYGYTF
TGTGCCAGTAGTATAGTCCCGGGACAGGGGCGCGGGCCCTATGGCTACACCTTC